This entry lists 27 T cell receptor beta chains sequenced from one sample in a study of blood T cell repertoires in COVID-19. Libraries were prepared by immunoSEQ multiplex PCR; TCRdb keeps only in-frame clonotypes and omits some of them. Among around 230,000 clones listed, roughly 80% were seen once. The sequenced sample consisted of peripheral blood. The receptors stem from a woman of 80 years or more with acute or convalescent COVID-19.

The chain has TRBV6-1 and TRBJ1-6, with a tentative D call TRBD1 (6 bases). This CDR3 region has 17 residues. V lost 3 bases and J 11 bases, leaving 23 bases between the germline ends. From germline, CDR1 is MNHNS and CDR2 SASEGT. The CDR3 loop is CASSDVAGAALAAPLHF. The CDR3 DNA is TGTGCCAGCAGTGACGTAGCAGGGGCCGCTTTGGCGGCACCCCTCCACTTT.

The rearrangement uses TRBV19 and TRBJ2-6; D not resolved. V was trimmed by 5 bases and J by 4 bases, leaving 6 bases between them. The CDR3 extends over 13 amino acids. Germline values: CDR1 LNHDA, CDR2 SQIVND (reference sequence). DNA for the CDR3: TGTGCCAGTAGTCCCGGGGGGGCCAACGTCCTGACTTTC. Translated: CASSPGGANVLTF.

The chain links TRBV6-6 to TRBJ2-7; TRBD2 might be the D (7 bases). Looked up from germline, CDR1 is MNHNY and CDR2 is SVGAGI (reference sequence). V gave up 6 bases and J gave up 2 bases, with 17 bases separating them. The CDR3 is 15 residues long. The CDR3 DNA is TGTGCCAGCAGACGCGGGGGCGCCGACCCCTACGAGCAGTACTTC. Protein product: CASRRGGADPYEQYF.

The V gene is TRBV28, the J gene TRBJ1-4; D is perhaps TRBD1 (5 bases). CDR3 length: 15 amino acids. Germline V gives CDR1 MDHEN, CDR2 SYDVKM. The ends were cut back, 6 bases at V and 7 bases at J, with 18 bases in the middle. CDR3 sequence: CASSPSGVQGEKLFF. DNA for the CDR3: TGTGCCAGCAGCCCCTCTGGGGTTCAGGGTGAAAAACTGTTTTTT.

The chain has TRBV19 and TRBJ2-1, with 7 positions matching TRBD1. The CDR3 has 18 residues. V gave up 7 bases and J gave up 3 bases; unmatched junction bases: 18. Germline V lookup: CDR1 LNHDA, CDR2 SQIVND (reference sequence). The CDR3 protein is CASTSSGFRQGNYNEQFF. The CDR3 nucleotides are TGTGCCAGTACCTCTTCGGGCTTTAGACAGGGAAACTACAATGAGCAGTTCTTC.

The chain employs TRBV7-6 and TRBJ2-2, with TRBD2 matching over 8 bases. Germline CDR1 and CDR2: SGHVS and FNYEAQ. After removal of 0 bases from V and 2 bases from J, the junction contained 11 bases not matched to a gene. The CDR3 has 19 residues. The CDR3 sequence: CASSLAPLAGGSNTGELFF. The CDR3 DNA is TGTGCCAGCAGCTTAGCGCCCCTTGCGGGGGGTTCCAACACCGGGGAGCTGTTTTTT.

CDR3: CASSLGTAAGPLHF. The CDR3 region has the DNA TGTGCCTCCTCCCTCGGGACAGCCGCGGGGCCCCTCCACTTT. The chain joins TRBV30 to TRBJ1-6; 7 positions match TRBD1. Germline values: CDR1 GTSNPN, CDR2 SVGIG (reference sequence). Trimming removed 7 bases from V and 13 bases from J; junction bases left unmatched: 16. This CDR3 is 14 amino acids long. Drawing the rest from reference TRBV30 and TRBJ1-6, the complete variable domain is SQTIHQWPATLVQPVGSPLSLECTVEGTSNPNLYWYRQAAGRGLQLLFYSVGIGQISSEVPQNLSASRPQDRQFILSSKKLLLSDSGFYLCASSLGTAAGPLHFGNGTRLTVT.

This clone was detected only once. The CDR3: CASSLAMTSVYEQYF. CDR3 bases: TGTGCCAGCAGCTTGGCCATGACATCCGTCTACGAGCAGTACTTC. The chain links TRBV5-5 to TRBJ2-7; D gene unclear. V was pared by 0 bases and J by 3 bases, with 13 bases between. The germline V gene has CDR1 SGHKS and CDR2 YYEKEE (reference sequence). The CDR3 consists of 15 residues.

The rearrangement uses TRBV5-1 and TRBJ2-1; 10 bases map to TRBD2. Germline V gives CDR1 SGHRS, CDR2 YFSETQ. The CDR3 spans 16 residues. V lost 4 bases and J lost 6; bases outside the gene matches: 10. The CDR3 DNA follows: TGCGCCAGCAGCCGAGGGACTAGCGAGTTGAGCAATGAGCAGTTCTTC. This gives the protein CASSRGTSELSNEQFF.

The V and J genes are TRBV6-2 or TRBV6-3 and TRBJ2-5; TRBD1 matches 10 bases. The V gene's germline CDR1 is MNHEY and CDR2 SVGEGT. J was trimmed by 2 bases and V by 2 bases; bases with no gene match: 2. The CDR3 consists of 15 residues. In DNA, the CDR3 is TGTGCCAGCAGTTACCCGGGACAGGGGCAAGAGACCCAGTACTTC. It codes for CASSYPGQGQETQYF.

The rearrangement uses TRBV3-1 (or the pseudogene TRBV3-2) and TRBJ2-1; 15 positions match TRBD2. The CDR3 runs to 18 residues. CDR1 and CDR2 (germline): LGHDT, YNNKEL (reference sequence). J lost 9 bases, V lost 4 bases, and 13 bases had no gene match. The CDR3 protein is CASSPRGWTSGGAGEQFF. The CDR3 nucleotides are TGTGCCAGCAGCCCCCGGGGGTGGACTAGCGGGGGGGCGGGTGAGCAGTTCTTC.

A single count supports this clone. This chain connects TRBV5-1 to TRBJ2-5, with D hard to call. Germline CDR1 is SGHRS and CDR2 is YFSETQ. V gave up 2 bases and J gave up 5 bases, with 10 bases separating them. The CDR3 spans 13 residues. CDR3 DNA: TGCGCCAGCAGCTTAACGGGTCCGGAGACCCAGTACTTC. Translating gives CASSLTGPETQYF. The entire variable domain, with the rest obtained from reference TRBV5-1 and TRBJ2-5, is as follows: KAGVTQTPRYLIKTRGQQVTLSCSPISGHRSVSWYQQTPGQGLQFLFEYFSETQRNKGNFPGRFSGRQFSNSRSEMNVSTLELGDSALYLCASSLTGPETQYFGPGTRLLVL.

This chain connects TRBV19 to TRBJ1-2; 7 bases line up with TRBD1. Losses at the gene ends were 3 bases for V and 4 bases for J; bases not matched to a gene: 8. From germline, CDR1 is LNHDA and CDR2 SQIVND (reference sequence). The length of the CDR3 is 15 residues. The CDR3 DNA is TGTGCCAGTAGTATTAAGCAGGGGGGAGGCTATGGCTACACCTTC. This gives the protein CASSIKQGGGYGYTF.

This rearrangement joins TRBV6-5 to TRBJ1-2; 9 bases match TRBD1. Germline V gene sequence: CDR1 MNHEY, CDR2 SVGAGI. J gave up 9 bases and V 9 bases, and 11 bases lay outside the gene matches. CDR3 length equals 13 residues. The CDR3 DNA sequence: TGTGCCAGTTTCAAGGGACAGGGTATAAGCTACACCTTC. It encodes CASFKGQGISYTF.

V usage is TRBV2 and J usage is TRBJ2-2; D may be TRBD1 (5 bases). V was cut by 4 bases and J by 1 base, with 13 bases left in between. Germline CDR1 SNHLY, CDR2 FYNNEI. The CDR3 is 16 amino acids. CDR3 DNA: TGTGCCAGCAGTGTTTGGGGCCAGGGGAACACCGGGGAGCTGTTTTTT. Its translation is CASSVWGQGNTGELFF.

This chain's CDR3 is CATRQGGSEKLFF. The DNA of the CDR3 is TGTGCCACCAGACAGGGCGGGAGTGAAAAACTGTTTTTT. The chain carries TRBV3-1 (or the pseudogene TRBV3-2) and TRBJ1-4; 7 positions match TRBD1. Looked up from germline, CDR1 is LGHDT and CDR2 is YNNKEL (reference sequence). This CDR3 has 13 amino acids. Trimming at V came to 10 bases and at J to 7 bases, leaving 9 bases not matched to a gene.

CDR3 loop: CASSLQGSSYNEQFF. CDR3 coding DNA: TGCGCCAGCAGCTTACAGGGCAGCTCCTACAATGAGCAGTTCTTC. The chain joins TRBV5-1 to TRBJ2-1, with D perhaps matching TRBD1 (6 bases). The CDR3 has 15 residues. The V end lost 2 bases, the J end lost 0 bases, and 9 bases lay between the germline ends. Looked up from germline, CDR1 is SGHRS and CDR2 is YFSETQ.

This clone was detected only once. The chain combines TRBV5-1 with TRBJ2-5; 7 bases align to TRBD1. V gave up 4 bases and J gave up 5 bases; unmatched junction bases: 11. This CDR3 contains 15 residues. CDR1 and CDR2 from the germline V gene are SGHRS and YFSETQ. For the CDR3, the DNA is TGCGCCAGCAGCAAAAAGACAGGGCTGGTGGAGACCCAGTACTTC. This gives the protein CASSKKTGLVETQYF.

The genes are TRBV6-5 and TRBJ1-2, with D maybe TRBD1 (5 bases). This CDR3 is built from 14 residues. CDR1 is MNHEY, CDR2 SVGAGI, per germline. V lost 7 bases and J lost 8, with 20 bases in between. CDR3 in DNA: TGTGCCAGCACTCTTGGGGGAGGGCCAAAAGGCTACACCTTC. Its translation: CASTLGGGPKGYTF.

This clone is a singleton in its sample. The rearrangement links TRBV19 to TRBJ1-5; 9 nucleotides align to TRBD1. Germline CDR1 and CDR2: LNHDA and SQIVND (reference sequence). The CDR3 runs to 19 residues. Trimming removed 2 bases from V and 7 bases from J; junction bases left unmatched: 18. Here the CDR3 reads CASSIHSGTGFPSRQPQHF. CDR3 nucleotides: TGTGCCAGTAGTATACATTCCGGGACAGGGTTTCCCTCGAGGCAGCCCCAGCATTTT.

The V call is TRBV18, the J call TRBJ2-5; unclear D gene. Per the germline V gene, CDR1 is KGHSH and CDR2 is LQKENI. This CDR3 has 13 residues. V gave up 2 bases and J gave up 3 bases, with 7 bases separating them. The CDR3 region is CASSPILKETQYF. The CDR3 DNA follows: TGTGCCAGCTCACCAATTCTAAAAGAGACCCAGTACTTC.

The chain has TRBV5-1 and TRBJ2-2; possible D gene TRBD2, 5 bases. The ends were cut back, 0 bases at V and 1 base at J, with 13 bases in the middle. The germline V gene encodes CDR1 SGHRS and CDR2 YFSETQ. The CDR3 is made up of 17 amino acids. The CDR3, as DNA: TGCGCCAGCAGCTTGGAAGGCGGGCGGATGAACACCGGGGAGCTGTTTTTT. Amino acids: CASSLEGGRMNTGELFF. Full variable domain (missing parts from reference TRBV5-1 and TRBJ2-2): KAGVTQTPRYLIKTRGQQVTLSCSPISGHRSVSWYQQTPGQGLQFLFEYFSETQRNKGNFPGRFSGRQFSNSRSEMNVSTLELGDSALYLCASSLEGGRMNTGELFFGEGSRLTVL.

This rearrangement joins TRBV28 to TRBJ1-1; perhaps TRBD1 as D (5 bases). The CDR3 loop spans 14 amino acids. CDR1 MDHEN and CDR2 SYDVKM come from the germline V gene. V lost 8 bases, J lost 8 bases, and 21 bases lay in between. For the CDR3, the DNA is TGTGCCAGCCCCCCGCCAGGGAATCGGTTCGAAGCTTTCTTT. This gives the protein CASPPPGNRFEAFF.

The gene calls are TRBV7-3 and TRBJ1-1; TRBD1 is a possible D gene (5 bases). CDR1 and CDR2 from the germline V gene are SGHTA and FQGTGA. The CDR3 covers 13 residues. The V gene lost 5 bases and the J gene lost 4 bases, with 11 bases spanning the gap. This chain's CDR3 is CASSAGQITEAFF. The CDR3 nucleotides are TGTGCCAGCAGCGCCGGACAAATCACTGAAGCTTTCTTT.

V gene TRBV5-1 combines with J gene TRBJ2-3; 10 nucleotides agree with TRBD1. V lost 4 bases and J lost 0; bases outside the gene matches: 8. Germline loops: CDR1 SGHRS, CDR2 YFSETQ. The CDR3 loop spans 17 amino acids. CDR3 residues: CASSQDRGSTSTDTQYF. In DNA form, the CDR3 reads TGCGCCAGCAGCCAGGACAGGGGGTCAACTAGCACAGATACGCAGTATTTT.

In nucleotides, the CDR3 is TGTGCCAGCAGCAGGACAGCCAATAATTCACCCCTCCACTTT. This sequence encodes CASSRTANNSPLHF. The J gene is TRBJ1-6, the V gene TRBV7-2, with D perhaps matching TRBD1 (6 bases). V lost 5 bases and J lost 5, with 10 bases in between. The CDR3 totals 14 residues. The germline V gene encodes CDR1 SGHTA and CDR2 FQGNSA.

J is TRBJ2-5 and V is TRBV3-1 (or the pseudogene TRBV3-2), with a weak D call TRBD2 (6 bases). V lost 3 bases and J 1 base, leaving 9 bases between the germline ends. Germline lookup yields CDR1 LGHDT and CDR2 YNNKEL (reference sequence). This CDR3 is 14 amino acids long. CDR3 residues: CASSQGSGQETQYF. The CDR3 bases are TGTGCCAGCAGCCAGGGTAGCGGCCAAGAGACCCAGTACTTC.